This T cell receptor (beta chain) was documented in a study of a mutant IDH1 vaccine in newly diagnosed glioma. On the study more broadly: All eight of the vaccinations patients received fell in weeks 1, 3, 5, 7, 11, 15, 19 and 23. Patients received vaccination from 4-6 weeks after radiotherapy alone, or with temozolomide cycles. Most had both radiotherapy and temozolomide beforehand; others had only one.

With regard to this clone: As yet, its antigen is unknown.

The V gene's germline CDR1 is SGHAT and CDR2 FQNNGV. V gave up 0 bases and J gave up 2 bases, with 11 bases separating them. The CDR3 is 16 amino acids. The time point here: week 5, during vaccination. The study gave 300 ug of mutant IDH1 20-mer peptide per vaccine dose, with topical imiquimod. There were new WHO grade 3 or 4 astrocytomas in the donors, and these were IDH1-mutant and ATRX-lost. Some clones are missing from TCRdb's copy, which holds only in-frame ones; the method was immunoSEQ multiplex PCR. The repertoire holds about 36,000 clones, with roughly four fifths as singletons. The chain is built from TRBV11-2 and TRBJ2-1; a possible D gene is TRBD2 (7 bases). The material sequenced was PBMCs, taken from a glioma patient whose treatment included an IDH1 peptide vaccine. The clonotype originates from a man in his fifties with glioma. The CDR3: CASSLDSGGPYNEQFF. DNA of the CDR3: TGTGCCAGCAGCTTAGATTCGGGGGGCCCCTACAATGAGCAGTTCTTC.